The clone carrying this TCR beta chain was detected only a few times. Antigen specificity is unknown. These data originate in a study of cytotoxic CD8 clonotypes in ibrutinib-treated CLL. Study summary: Of the patients, about 12 were relapsed/refractory, over 14 treatment-naive and around 17 IGHV unmutated.

As input for TCR beta libraries, about 2.2 micrograms of genomic DNA came from cryopreserved PBMCs. The study's findings and limits: Public clonotypes, found uncommonly, either contracted or stayed stable on treatment.

The sequencing depth, 1 in 200,000 to 1 in 1 million T cells, was the target. Using immunoSEQ multiplex PCR, the repertoire was profiled, and TCRdb retains in-frame clones only, with some absent. The table lists tens of thousands of clones, roughly three quarters of them singletons. V was pared by 5 bases and J by 2 bases, with 4 bases of the junction left unmatched. Germline lookup yields CDR1 SGHNT and CDR2 YENEEA. The CDR3 is made up of 15 amino acids. The receptor was isolated from a human donor with chronic lymphocytic leukemia. The gene calls are TRBV11-3 and TRBJ2-2; 8 nucleotides agree with TRBD1. The sample was PBMCs, taken after 12 months of ibrutinib treatment. The CDR3 here is CASSPGQGNTGELFF. The CDR3, as DNA: TGTGCCAGCAGCCCAGGACAGGGAAACACCGGGGAGCTGTTTTTT.